Presented here are 18 T cell receptor beta chains from one specimen sequenced in a study of cytomegalovirus exposure and HLA in healthy donors. 60 Vbeta and 13 Jbeta primers were used in PCR. The data were produced by immunoSEQ multiplex PCR, yet TCRdb's version contains in-frame clones alone and is incomplete. The data hold some 160,000 clones, with 77% observed a single time. Material: PBMCs. The receptors were gathered from a woman aged 25 to 39 in good health and CMV-seronegative.

This clone was counted only a few times. In DNA, the CDR3 is TGTGCCAGCACCCCTGCCCGGACGGCGACAGCGCAGTACTTC. It is translated as CASTPARTATAQYF. V gene TRBV7-2 combines with J gene TRBJ2-7; a possible D gene is TRBD1 (5 bases). The CDR3 extends over 14 amino acids. Trimming took off 7 bases at V and 9 bases at J, with 22 bases between the two ends. CDR1 SGHTA and CDR2 FQGNSA come from the germline V gene. The entire variable domain, with the rest obtained from reference TRBV7-2 and TRBJ2-7, is as follows: GAGVSQSPSNKVTEKGKDVELRCDPISGHTALYWYRQSLGQGLEFLIYFQGNSAPDKSGLPSDRFSAERTGGSVSTLTIQRTQQEDSAVYLCASTPARTATAQYFGPGTRLTVT.

The chain joins TRBV28 to TRBJ2-3; unclear D gene. Germline CDR1 reads MDHEN; CDR2 reads SYDVKM. CDR3 length: 12 residues. The V end lost 5 bases, the J end lost 6 bases, and 9 bases lay between the germline ends. The CDR3: CASSTLGDTQYF. The CDR3 DNA reads as TGTGCCAGCAGTACCCTCGGGGATACGCAGTATTTT.

The rearrangement joins TRBV7-9 to TRBJ2-1, with 9 bases identical to TRBD2. With V trimmed by 5 bases and J by 5 bases, 4 bases remained unmatched. The length of the CDR3 is 14 residues. The germline gives CDR1 SEHNR, CDR2 FQNEAQ (reference sequence). Here the CDR3 DNA reads TGTGCCAGCAGCCCGGGACTAGCAGACAATGAGCAGTTCTTC. This gives the protein CASSPGLADNEQFF. Complete variable domain (other parts from reference TRBV7-9 and TRBJ2-1): DTGVSQNPRHKITKRGQNVTFRCDPISEHNRLYWYRQTLGQGPEFLTYFQNEAQLEKSRLLSDRFSAERPKGSFSTLEIQRTEQGDSAMYLCASSPGLADNEQFFGPGTRLTVL.

V is TRBV13 and J is TRBJ2-5; 7 positions match TRBD1. The tail of the sequence fits TRBJ2-7 better, so the J call may be wrong. CDR3 size: 13 residues. Germline assignment: CDR1 PRHDT and CDR2 FYEKMQ (reference sequence). The CDR3 nucleotides read TGTGCCAGCAGCCCCGTCAGGGGGTCCGAGCAGTACTTC. This gives the protein CASSPVRGSEQYF.

The chain employs TRBV7-2 and TRBJ2-3, with a weak D call TRBD2 (6 bases). Trimming stripped 5 bases from V and 1 base from J, with 13 bases between. Germline CDR1 and CDR2: SGHTA and FQGNSA. This CDR3 contains 15 residues. The CDR3 sequence is CASSPTRARTDTQYF. In DNA, the CDR3 is TGTGCCAGCAGCCCGACTAGGGCCCGCACAGATACGCAGTATTTT.

This clone was detected a few times. The chain combines TRBV30 with TRBJ2-3; D may be TRBD2 (6 bases). The CDR3 totals 16 residues. The ends were cut back, 0 bases at V and 5 bases at J, with 18 bases in the middle. Germline values: CDR1 GTSNPN, CDR2 SVGIG (reference sequence). The CDR3: CAWSVMAGRIKDTQYF. In DNA, the CDR3 is TGTGCCTGGAGTGTAATGGCGGGACGGATAAAAGATACGCAGTATTTT.

This sequence joins TRBV2 and TRBJ2-7; a weak D match, TRBD2 (6 bases). Trimming shortened V by 6 bases and J by 4 bases, and 13 bases separated the two germline ends. CDR3 length: 13 residues. CDR1 and CDR2 from the germline V gene are SNHLY and FYNNEI. In DNA form, the CDR3 reads TGTGCCAGCAGAAGGCGGGGAATTTACGAGCAGTACTTC. It codes for CASRRRGIYEQYF.

J is TRBJ1-4 and V is TRBV30, with a tentative D call TRBD1 (5 bases). This CDR3 spans 14 amino acids. Germline-derived CDR1 and CDR2 are GTSNPN and SVGIG (reference sequence). The V gene lost 2 bases and the J gene lost 0 bases, with 7 bases spanning the gap. The CDR3 bases are TGTGCCTGGAGTCAGGGTGCAACTAATGAAAAACTGTTTTTT. Translating it yields CAWSQGATNEKLFF.

The genes are TRBV6-5 and TRBJ2-3; 7 bases map to TRBD1. V shed 6 bases and J 10 bases; nucleotides not matched to a gene: 13. There are 14 residues in the CDR3. Germline V gene sequence: CDR1 MNHEY, CDR2 SVGAGI. The CDR3 nucleotides read TGTGCCAGCAGATTAAGGACAGGCGGAGTTTCGCAGTATTTT. Translation gives CASRLRTGGVSQYF.

This clone was counted a few times. V gene TRBV10-2 combines with J gene TRBJ1-1, with no clear D. The length of the CDR3 is 12 residues. Trimming stripped 3 bases from V and 10 bases from J, with 12 bases between. Looked up from germline, CDR1 is WSHSY and CDR2 is SAAADI. The CDR3 nucleotides read TGCGCCAGCAGTGAAGAGGGTTTGGTAGCTTTCTTT. Its protein is CASSEEGLVAFF.

This chain links TRBV7-2 with TRBJ2-1; D gene uncertain. V lost 1 base and J lost 1, with 8 bases in between. The CDR3 is 15 residues long. Germline CDR1 is SGHTA and CDR2 is FQGNSA. The CDR3 DNA reads TGTGCCAGCAGCTTAGGGCTAGTTTCCTACAATGAGCAGTTCTTC. This codes for CASSLGLVSYNEQFF. The variable domain in full, completed from reference TRBV7-2 and TRBJ2-1, reads GAGVSQSPSNKVTEKGKDVELRCDPISGHTALYWYRQSLGQGLEFLIYFQGNSAPDKSGLPSDRFSAERTGGSVSTLTIQRTQQEDSAVYLCASSLGLVSYNEQFFGPGTRLTVL.

V usage is TRBV10-2 and J usage is TRBJ2-1, with D perhaps matching TRBD2 (6 bases). The germline gives CDR1 WSHSY, CDR2 SAAADI. CDR3 length: 16 residues. Trimming shortened V by 5 bases and J by 5 bases, and 19 bases separated the two germline ends. The CDR3 reads CASSFLSEGQNNEQFF. DNA for the CDR3: TGCGCCAGCAGTTTTCTCTCGGAGGGCCAAAACAATGAGCAGTTCTTC.

V and J are TRBV5-6 and TRBJ2-5; TRBD2 might be the D (6 bases). This CDR3 has 14 residues. V was trimmed by 2 bases and J by 10 bases, leaving 18 bases between them. In germline, CDR1 is SGHDT, CDR2 YYEEEE. CDR3 sequence (DNA): TGTGCCAGCAGCTTTGGCCGGCCACCCGGGGGCCAGTACTTC. Its translation: CASSFGRPPGGQYF.

This clone was found a few times. The chain joins TRBV6-6 to TRBJ1-1; D remains ambiguous. This CDR3 spans 15 amino acids. The V and J ends lost 0 bases and 7 bases respectively, with 15 bases between them. The germline V gene has CDR1 MNHNY and CDR2 SVGAGI (reference sequence). CDR3 loop: CASSYSVQITNEAFF. CDR3 sequence (DNA): TGTGCCAGCAGTTACTCGGTACAGATAACAAATGAAGCTTTCTTT.

The CDR3 protein is CASGLAQIKTDKFRTDTQYF. CDR3 in DNA: TGTGCTAGTGGTTTGGCGCAAATAAAAACCGACAAGTTCCGCACAGATACGCAGTATTTT. The chain recombines TRBV12-5 with TRBJ2-3; the D is unclear. V was clipped by 1 base and J by 1 base, with 24 bases between them. CDR3 length: 20 residues. Germline V CDR1 and CDR2: LGHNT, FRNRAP.

This sequence joins TRBV27 and TRBJ1-1; tentatively, D is TRBD1 (5 bases). V was cut by 4 bases and J by 3 bases, with 9 bases left in between. Germline lookup yields CDR1 MNHEY and CDR2 SMNVEV (reference sequence). This CDR3 is 13 amino acids long. The CDR3 here is CASSWGEYTEAFF. In DNA, the CDR3 is TGTGCCAGCAGTTGGGGGGAGTACACTGAAGCTTTCTTT.

This sequence joins TRBV5-1 and TRBJ2-1; the D is unclear. Germline CDR1 reads SGHRS; CDR2 reads YFSETQ. V was shortened by 0 bases and J by 6 bases, with 7 bases between the two germline ends. The CDR3 has 13 residues. The DNA for the CDR3 is TGCGCCAGCAGCTTGGCCTCCCGCAATGAGCAGTTCTTC. Translation: CASSLASRNEQFF. The full variable domain, completed using reference TRBV5-1 and TRBJ2-1, is KAGVTQTPRYLIKTRGQQVTLSCSPISGHRSVSWYQQTPGQGLQFLFEYFSETQRNKGNFPGRFSGRQFSNSRSEMNVSTLELGDSALYLCASSLASRNEQFFGPGTRLTVL.

This clone has only a few counts. The V gene is TRBV2, the J gene TRBJ1-6, with 10 bases identical to TRBD1. In germline, CDR1 is SNHLY, CDR2 FYNNEI. J was trimmed by 6 bases and V by 5 bases; bases with no gene match: 4. The CDR3 spans 15 residues. CDR3 loop: CASSRGQGVNSPLHF. CDR3 bases: TGTGCCAGCAGTCGAGGACAGGGGGTTAATTCACCCCTCCACTTT.